The 24 T cell receptor beta chains below all came from one sample that was sequenced in a study of cytomegalovirus exposure and HLA in healthy donors. The PCR contained 60 Vbeta and 13 Jbeta primers. Profiling relied on immunoSEQ multiplex PCR, and the TCRdb table lists in-frame clones only, not all of them. In the table there are roughly 130,000 clones, 80% to 85% of which are singletons. The specimen sequenced was PBMCs. These receptors all come from a male donor in good health and CMV-seropositive.

This clone was found a few times. The chain links TRBV2 to TRBJ2-1, with D maybe TRBD2 (7 bases). There are 15 residues in the CDR3. CDR1 and CDR2 (germline): SNHLY, FYNNEI. The V end lost 6 bases, the J end lost 6 bases, and 18 bases lay between the germline ends. In nucleotides, the CDR3 is TGTGCCAGCAGAGAACACGGGGGGCCGACCAATGAGCAGTTCTTC. Protein: CASREHGGPTNEQFF.

This clone has a single count. The chain uses TRBV7-2 and TRBJ2-1; TRBD2 matches at 13 bases. V dropped 5 bases and J dropped 10; count of bases not matched to a gene: 8. This CDR3 spans 15 amino acids. Germline loops: CDR1 SGHTA, CDR2 FQGNSA. The CDR3 DNA follows: TGTGCCAGCAGCCCGTGGACTAGCGGGAGCGGGGAGCAGTTCTTC. The encoded protein is CASSPWTSGSGEQFF.

This chain uses TRBV7-6 with TRBJ1-2, with D possibly TRBD1 on 5 matching bases. Germline V lookup: CDR1 SGHVS, CDR2 FNYEAQ. The CDR3 has 15 residues. The ends were cut back, 5 bases at V and 4 bases at J, with 17 bases in the middle. CDR3 protein: CASSPDTSGGYGYTF. In DNA, the CDR3 is TGTGCCAGCAGCCCCGACACTTCCGGGGGCTATGGCTACACCTTC.

This clone was detected only once. The chain combines TRBV9 with TRBJ1-4, with TRBD1 as a possible D gene (5 bases). The germline V gene encodes CDR1 SGDLS and CDR2 YYNGEE. V was pared by 3 bases and J by 7 bases, with 19 bases between. The CDR3 loop spans 16 amino acids. The DNA of the CDR3 is TGTGCCAGCAGCGCCCCCGGGCTATCGGGGGTTGAAAAACTGTTTTTT. Its translation: CASSAPGLSGVEKLFF.

This clone was observed a few times. The V gene is TRBV5-1, the J gene TRBJ2-5; tentative D call: TRBD1 (6 bases). From germline, CDR1 is SGHRS and CDR2 YFSETQ. CDR3 length: 12 amino acids. The V end lost 5 bases, the J end lost 3 bases, and 8 bases lay between the germline ends. The CDR3 here is CASRDSKETQYF. Here the CDR3 DNA reads TGCGCCAGCAGGGACAGCAAAGAGACCCAGTACTTC.

This clone has a handful of counts. This chain uses TRBV6-1 with TRBJ2-1; 11 bases fit TRBD2. The CDR3 covers 15 residues. Germline CDR1 reads MNHNS; CDR2 reads SASEGT. The V and J ends lost 4 bases and 6 bases, in that order; junction bases with no gene match: 5. CDR3 in amino acids: CASSAISGGANEQFF. The CDR3 region has the DNA TGTGCCAGCAGTGCAATTAGCGGGGGGGCCAATGAGCAGTTCTTC.

The chain recombines TRBV12-5 with TRBJ2-2, with TRBD1 identical over 11 bases. J was trimmed by 5 bases and V by 5 bases; bases with no gene match: 7. The CDR3 runs to 16 residues. CDR1 is LGHNT, CDR2 FRNRAP, per germline. The CDR3 nucleotides read TGTGCTAGTGGTGGAGGACAGGGGGCGCGTACCGGGGAGCTGTTTTTT. Residues: CASGGGQGARTGELFF.

In this sample, this clone turned up once. The chain has TRBV19 and TRBJ2-3; 9 positions agree with TRBD2. Germline V gives CDR1 LNHDA, CDR2 SQIVND (reference sequence). The junction had 12 bases not matched to a gene; V was cut back by 2 bases and J by 6 bases. The CDR3 length is 17 residues. The CDR3 region is CASSIKSGLAGSDTQYF. In nucleotides, the CDR3 is TGTGCCAGTAGTATAAAGAGTGGGCTAGCGGGGTCTGATACGCAGTATTTT.

V gene TRBV7-2 combines with J gene TRBJ1-3; D not certain. Germline V lookup: CDR1 SGHTA, CDR2 FQGNSA. Trimming stripped 4 bases from V and 1 base from J, with 11 bases between. CDR3 size: 15 residues. CDR3 loop: CASSSSGGSGNTIYF. Here the CDR3 DNA reads TGTGCCAGCAGCTCAAGCGGCGGTTCTGGAAACACCATATATTTT.

This sequence joins TRBV10-3 and TRBJ1-1, with 7 bases lining up with TRBD1. Per germline, CDR1 ENHRY and CDR2 SYGVKD. The CDR3 sequence is 17 residues long. V was pared by 10 bases and J by 1 base, with 18 bases of the junction left unmatched. CDR3 nucleotide sequence: TGTGCCACCCGTTCTGGACAGGCAAATCGGGGGAACACTGAAGCTTTCTTT. Protein: CATRSGQANRGNTEAFF.

J is TRBJ2-7 and V is TRBV4-1, with no clear D. V dropped 0 bases and J dropped 3 bases, with 12 bases sitting between them. The CDR3 length is 15 residues. Germline V gene lookup returns CDR1 MGHRA and CDR2 YSYEKL. CDR3 nucleotide sequence: TGCGCCAGCAGCCAAGATCCGGGTTTGTTCTACGAGCAGTACTTC. Translation gives CASSQDPGLFYEQYF.

V and J are TRBV5-1 and TRBJ2-1, with 9 bases lining up with TRBD1. This CDR3 contains 15 residues. Germline-derived CDR1 and CDR2 are SGHRS and YFSETQ. Losses at the gene ends were 4 bases for V and 3 bases for J; bases not matched to a gene: 5. CDR3 bases: TGCGCCAGCAGCCCGGGGGACAGGGACTACAATGAGCAGTTCTTC. Residues: CASSPGDRDYNEQFF. Drawing the rest from reference TRBV5-1 and TRBJ2-1, the complete variable domain is KAGVTQTPRYLIKTRGQQVTLSCSPISGHRSVSWYQQTPGQGLQFLFEYFSETQRNKGNFPGRFSGRQFSNSRSEMNVSTLELGDSALYLCASSPGDRDYNEQFFGPGTRLTVL.

The V gene is TRBV11-2, the J gene TRBJ2-3, with TRBD1 identical over 12 bases. The germline V gene has CDR1 SGHAT and CDR2 FQNNGV. The CDR3 runs 15 residues. V dropped 4 bases and J dropped 6; count of bases not matched to a gene: 5. This CDR3 reads CASSWGGTGGDTQYF. The DNA of the CDR3 is TGTGCCAGCAGCTGGGGGGGGACAGGGGGCGATACGCAGTATTTT.

This clone was seen a handful of times. The chain joins TRBV7-2 to TRBJ2-7; the D gene is possibly TRBD1 (5 bases). Germline-derived CDR1 and CDR2 are SGHTA and FQGNSA. This CDR3 spans 14 amino acids. Trimming shortened V by 0 bases and J by 0 bases, and 6 bases separated the two germline ends. The CDR3 is CASSLAGLSYEQYF. Here the CDR3 DNA reads TGTGCCAGCAGCTTAGCGGGGCTCTCCTACGAGCAGTACTTC.

The chain joins TRBV28 to TRBJ2-1, with 12 bases lining up with TRBD2. Germline CDR1 and CDR2: MDHEN and SYDVKM. The junction had 3 bases not matched to a gene; V was cut back by 4 bases and J by 5 bases. This CDR3 is built from 15 residues. The CDR3: CASSSRLAGDNEQFF. In nucleotides, the CDR3 is TGTGCCAGCAGTTCCAGACTAGCGGGGGACAATGAGCAGTTCTTC.

J is TRBJ2-7 and V is TRBV4-3; 8 bases agree with TRBD1. Germline V gene data show CDR1 as LGHNA and CDR2 as YSLEER. The V segment lost 0 bases and the J segment 1 base; nucleotides outside the gene matches: 5. This CDR3 has 16 residues. CDR3: CASSQEWQGASYEQYF. CDR3 sequence (DNA): TGCGCCAGCAGCCAAGAATGGCAGGGGGCTTCCTACGAGCAGTACTTC.

The chain joins TRBV5-5 to TRBJ1-5; TRBD1 is a possible D gene (5 bases). This CDR3 contains 16 residues. V gave up 3 bases and J gave up 8 bases, with 21 bases separating them. The germline V gene encodes CDR1 SGHKS and CDR2 YYEKEE (reference sequence). The DNA for the CDR3 is TGTGCCAGCAGCTGGGGGGGGACGTCCCTCGCGGAGCCCCAGCATTTT. Amino acid sequence: CASSWGGTSLAEPQHF.

The chain links TRBV19 to TRBJ1-2; D may be TRBD1 (5 bases). Trimming took 6 bases from V and 8 from J, leaving 13 bases between them. Germline CDR1 and CDR2: LNHDA and SQIVND (reference sequence). The length of the CDR3 is 12 residues. In nucleotides, the CDR3 is TGTGCCAGTAGGCAGGGTGTAATCGGCTACACCTTC. Its protein product is CASRQGVIGYTF.

This rearrangement joins TRBV28 to TRBJ1-3; D unclear. Looked up from germline, CDR1 is MDHEN and CDR2 is SYDVKM. The CDR3 has 13 amino acids. The V end lost 1 base, the J end lost 7 bases, and 8 bases lay between the germline ends. The CDR3 coding sequence is TGTGCCAGCAGTTTATCGGGGTACAACACCATATATTTT. Translated, it gives CASSLSGYNTIYF.

This clone has a handful of counts. The sample contains more than one DNA sequence encoding this CDR3. V is TRBV10-1 and J is TRBJ1-1; 7 bases fit TRBD1. CDR1 is WNHNN, CDR2 SYGVQD, per germline (reference sequence). The CDR3 runs to 15 residues. After removal of 0 bases from V and 0 bases from J, the junction contained 1 base not matched to a gene. CDR3 DNA: TGCGCCAGCAGTGAGTCCCAGGGGGTGAACACTGAAGCTTTCTTT. Translation: CASSESQGVNTEAFF.

The chain combines TRBV19 with TRBJ1-5; no clear D gene. The CDR3 has 15 amino acids. Germline lookup yields CDR1 LNHDA and CDR2 SQIVND (reference sequence). With 7 bases removed from V and 6 bases from J, the gap between germline ends came to 19 bases. The CDR3 coding sequence is TGTGCCAGTACGCCAGGAGGAAGGGTCTCTCAGCCCCAGCATTTT. Translating it yields CASTPGGRVSQPQHF.

J is TRBJ2-5 and V is TRBV9, with D possibly being TRBD2 (6 bases). The CDR3 is 18 residues long. Germline CDR1 is SGDLS and CDR2 is YYNGEE. Trimming stripped 0 bases from V and 1 base from J, with 19 bases between. The CDR3 DNA is TGTGCCAGCAGCGTAGGATCGGTGGGTCGGGGGTTCCAAGAGACCCAGTACTTC. Translating gives CASSVGSVGRGFQETQYF. Full variable domain (remainder filled in from reference TRBV9 and TRBJ2-5): DSGVTQTPKHLITATGQRVTLRCSPRSGDLSVYWYQQSLDQGLQFLIQYYNGEERAKGNILERFSAQQFPDLHSELNLSSLELGDSALYFCASSVGSVGRGFQETQYFGPGTRLLVL.

This clone was counted a few times. The chain uses TRBV7-3 and TRBJ2-1; D perhaps matches TRBD1 (5 bases). The CDR3 covers 14 residues. Germline V gene data show CDR1 as SGHTA and CDR2 as FQGTGA. Trimming took off 5 bases at V and 5 bases at J, with 13 bases between the two ends. CDR3: CASSPSGLNNEQFF. The CDR3 DNA sequence: TGTGCCAGCAGCCCCTCAGGGCTAAACAATGAGCAGTTCTTC. Full variable domain (remainder filled in from reference TRBV7-3 and TRBJ2-1): GAGVSQTPSNKVTEKGKYVELRCDPISGHTALYWYRQSLGQGPEFLIYFQGTGAADDSGLPNDRFFAVRPEGSVSTLKIQRTERGDSAVYLCASSPSGLNNEQFFGPGTRLTVL.

This rearrangement joins TRBV13 to TRBJ2-1, with D possibly being TRBD2 (6 bases). The CDR3 is made up of 15 amino acids. Germline-derived CDR1 and CDR2 are PRHDT and FYEKMQ (reference sequence). The V and J ends lost 3 bases and 4 bases respectively, with 13 bases between them. The CDR3 nucleotides are TGTGCCAGCAGCTTTTGGGGGGACCTATACAATGAGCAGTTCTTC. Its translation: CASSFWGDLYNEQFF.